These 23 T cell receptor beta chains were sequenced from one sample in a study of identical twins. Via MiXCR, TCRdb re-called the 5' RACE reads, giving one row per CDR3 protein. Among 550,000 to 800,000 distinct CDR3 sequences listed, under 8.5% were seen once. Separately, the same data were catalogued under a study of yellow fever vaccine responses in identical twins.

Sequencing was performed on PBMCs. All receptors derive from a woman between 18 and 29 years old in good health.

This clonotype has ten or more counts. This sequence joins TRBV5-1 and TRBJ2-1; 9 bases map to TRBD2. This CDR3 contains 15 residues. The germline V gene encodes CDR1 SGHRS and CDR2 YFSETQ. V was pared by 7 bases and J by 4 bases, with 9 bases of the junction left unmatched. CDR3 loop: CASQTSGRTYNEQFF. The CDR3, as DNA: TGCGCCAGCCAGACTAGCGGAAGGACGTACAATGAGCAGTTCTTC.

This clonotype came up a few times. The CDR3 DNA reads as TGTGCCAGCAGCCTTCTCGACAGGGGATTGAACACTGAAGCTTTCTTT. Translated, it gives CASSLLDRGLNTEAFF. The rearrangement joins TRBV3-1 to TRBJ1-1, with 8 bases matching TRBD1. This CDR3 comprises 16 residues. Looked up from germline, CDR1 is LGHDT and CDR2 is YNNKEL (reference sequence). The V segment lost 4 bases and the J segment 0 bases; nucleotides outside the gene matches: 7.

This clonotype was detected only a few times. The chain couples TRBV6-5 to TRBJ2-2; 7 bases map to TRBD1. Germline V gives CDR1 MNHEY, CDR2 SVGAGI. V lost 7 bases, J lost 4 bases, and 0 bases stayed unmatched. The CDR3 length is 12 residues. The CDR3 protein is CASKGATGELFF. DNA for the CDR3: TGTGCCAGCAAGGGGGCCACCGGGGAGCTGTTTTTT.

In this sample, this clonotype turned up many times. This rearrangement joins TRBV11-2 to TRBJ2-3, with a weak D call TRBD2 (5 bases). V lost 1 base and J lost 10, with 12 bases in between. CDR1 is SGHAT, CDR2 FQNNGV, per germline. The CDR3 covers 13 residues. CDR3 protein: CASSLAPMEAQYF. The CDR3 DNA follows: TGTGCCAGCAGCTTAGCCCCGATGGAGGCGCAGTATTTT.

This clonotype was observed many times. This chain links TRBV29-1 with TRBJ2-1, with TRBD2 matching 8 bases. Germline trimming cut 8 bases from V and 7 bases from J; bases unmatched to any gene: 16. This CDR3 contains 15 residues. CDR1 and CDR2 (germline): SQVTM, ANQGSEA. CDR3 DNA sequence: TGCAGCTACTTATCCATAGCGGGAAGAGGGAATGAGCAGTTCTTC. This gives the protein CSYLSIAGRGNEQFF.

This clonotype has just a few counts. The V and J genes are TRBV20-1 and TRBJ1-1; TRBD1 aligns across 9 bases. This CDR3 is 14 amino acids long. Germline CDR1 DFQATT, CDR2 SNEGSKA (reference sequence). J gave up 4 bases and V 8 bases, and 11 bases lay outside the gene matches. The CDR3 DNA sequence: TGCAGTCCTGCTGAGGGGGGACAGGGCACTGAAGCTTTCTTT. Its translation: CSPAEGGQGTEAFF.

This clonotype was observed a few times. The chain combines TRBV4-1 with TRBJ2-3; 8 bases map to TRBD1. The length of the CDR3 is 17 residues. V dropped 4 bases and J dropped 2; count of bases not matched to a gene: 11. Germline CDR1 reads MGHRA; CDR2 reads YSYEKL. CDR3 residues: CASSLVWARGPTDTQYF. The CDR3 region has the DNA TGCGCCAGCAGCCTGGTTTGGGCCAGGGGGCCCACAGATACGCAGTATTTT.

This clonotype was seen more than once but under ten times. The rearrangement uses TRBV2 and TRBJ1-1; D is unclear. This CDR3 is 15 amino acids long. Trimming took 8 bases from V and 0 from J, leaving 16 bases between them. Germline V gene sequence: CDR1 SNHLY, CDR2 FYNNEI. The CDR3 DNA reads as TGTGCCAGCTTAATGAACAGCCTCATGAACACTGAAGCTTTCTTT. It translates to CASLMNSLMNTEAFF.

This clonotype was detected many times. The chain joins TRBV4-1 to TRBJ1-4, with D unclear. Trimming pared 0 bases from V and 5 bases from J, leaving 7 bases between. The CDR3 totals 14 residues. CDR1 and CDR2 (germline): MGHRA, YSYEKL. Here the CDR3 reads CASSQEQTNEKLFF. CDR3 DNA sequence: TGCGCCAGCAGCCAAGAGCAGACCAATGAAAAACTGTTTTTT.

This clonotype was seen at least ten times. CDR3 region: CSVEEYNRALYGYTF. The CDR3 nucleotides are TGCAGCGTTGAAGAGTATAATAGGGCATTGTATGGCTACACCTTC. The V call is TRBV29-1, the J call TRBJ1-2; D not resolved. The CDR3 is 15 amino acids. CDR1 and CDR2 from the germline V gene are SQVTM and ANQGSEA. The V end lost 0 bases, the J end lost 5 bases, and 16 bases lay between the germline ends.

This clonotype was counted between two and nine times. The chain has TRBV9 and TRBJ2-7; D is unclear. The length of the CDR3 is 16 residues. Germline V gene data show CDR1 as SGDLS and CDR2 as YYNGEE. V dropped 4 bases and J dropped 5 bases, with 22 bases sitting between them. The chain's CDR3 is CASSPSGNMGANEQYF. DNA of the CDR3: TGTGCCAGCAGCCCCTCCGGAAATATGGGTGCTAACGAGCAGTACTTC.

Only a few counts were recorded for this clonotype. The chain uses TRBV28 and TRBJ2-7, with D tentatively TRBD1 or TRBD2 (7 bases each). The V gene lost 8 bases and the J gene lost 6 bases, with 17 bases spanning the gap. Germline assignment: CDR1 MDHEN and CDR2 SYDVKM. CDR3 length: 13 amino acids. CDR3 sequence: CASGRGGVAEQYV. The CDR3 region has the DNA TGTGCCAGCGGCAGGGGGGGGGTAGCCGAGCAGTACGTC.

The rearrangement uses TRBV2 and TRBJ1-1; D unclear. CDR1 and CDR2 from the germline V gene are SNHLY and FYNNEI. V was shortened by 8 bases and J by 0 bases, with 4 bases between the two germline ends. The CDR3 has 11 amino acids. CDR3 amino acids: CASWVNTEAFF. The CDR3 nucleotides are TGTGCCAGCTGGGTGAACACTGAAGCTTTCTTT.

This clonotype was detected a few times. V usage is TRBV15 and J usage is TRBJ1-1, with D possibly matching TRBD1 (5 bases). The CDR3 consists of 15 residues. Germline CDR1 and CDR2: LNHNV and YYDKDF (reference sequence). Deletions cut 7 bases from V and 1 base from J, with 16 bases between. CDR3 amino acids: CATTRPGTRNTEAFF. For the CDR3, the DNA is TGTGCCACCACCCGTCCCGGGACGAGGAACACTGAAGCTTTCTTT.

This clonotype appeared a few times. The J gene is TRBJ2-4, the V gene TRBV7-6, with TRBD1 as a possible D gene (5 bases). The germline V gene has CDR1 SGHVS and CDR2 FNYEAQ. V lost 9 bases and J lost 4, with 22 bases in between. The CDR3 length is 16 residues. The CDR3 sequence: CASSLGMGRAKNIQYF. CDR3 coding DNA: TGTGCCAGTAGCCTCGGCATGGGCAGGGCGAAAAACATTCAGTACTTC. Supplemented by reference TRBV7-6 and TRBJ2-4, the full variable domain reads GAGVSQSPRYKVTKRGQDVALRCDPISGHVSLYWYRQALGQGPEFLTYFNYEAQQDKSGLPNDRFSAERPEGSISTLTIQRTEQRDSAMYRCASSLGMGRAKNIQYFGAGTRLSVL.

The CDR3: CATSDPSGRGYSDEQFF. The CDR3 DNA sequence: TGTGCCACCAGTGATCCTAGCGGGAGGGGGTACTCTGATGAGCAGTTCTTC. The gene calls are TRBV24-1 and TRBJ2-1, with TRBD2 identical over 12 bases. Unmatched junction bases numbered 10, after V lost 3 bases and J lost 8 bases. Germline V gives CDR1 KGHDR, CDR2 SFDVKD. There are 17 residues in the CDR3.

This clonotype turned up a few times. This chain uses TRBV29-1 with TRBJ2-3, with D perhaps assigned TRBD1 or TRBD2 (6 bases each). Germline lookup yields CDR1 SQVTM and CDR2 ANQGSEA. The CDR3 sequence is 13 residues long. V lost 3 bases and J lost 6, with 13 bases in between. The CDR3 reads CSVEATGRDTQYF. CDR3 coding DNA: TGCAGCGTTGAGGCCACAGGGAGGGATACGCAGTATTTT.

V is TRBV5-1 and J is TRBJ2-1; the D gene is possibly TRBD1 (5 bases). The CDR3 loop spans 15 amino acids. Germline CDR1 and CDR2: SGHRS and YFSETQ. Trimming cost V 0 bases and J 6 bases, with 13 bases left between them. This CDR3 reads CASSLEQAISNEQFF. The CDR3 nucleotides read TGCGCCAGCAGCTTGGAACAGGCGATAAGCAATGAGCAGTTCTTC.

The V call is TRBV20-1, the J call TRBJ2-1; 11 nucleotides match TRBD2. The CDR3 is 15 residues long. The germline gives CDR1 DFQATT, CDR2 SNEGSKA (reference sequence). J lost 3 bases, V lost 4 bases, and 5 bases had no gene match. DNA of the CDR3: TGCAGTGCTACTAAGACTAGCGGGAACTACAATGAGCAGTTCTTC. This codes for CSATKTSGNYNEQFF.

The rearrangement uses TRBV19 and TRBJ1-2; weak D call: TRBD1 (6 bases). The CDR3 extends over 14 amino acids. V lost 9 bases and J lost 5, with 19 bases in between. Germline CDR1 reads LNHDA; CDR2 reads SQIVND (reference sequence). The CDR3 nucleotides are TGTGCCAGCCGTTCCCGACAGGCCCCGTATGGCTACACCTTC. Its protein is CASRSRQAPYGYTF.

About this clonotype: A much larger clone differs by one base, so this may be a read error. The rearrangement links TRBV11-1 to TRBJ2-1; 11 bases agree with TRBD2. Losses at the gene ends were 5 bases for V and 5 bases for J; bases not matched to a gene: 14. This CDR3 comprises 18 residues. The germline V gene encodes CDR1 SGHAT and CDR2 FQDESV (reference sequence). The CDR3 is CASSKDGSGLAGHNEQFF. The CDR3 nucleotides are TGTGCCAGCAGCAAGGATGGATCCGGACTAGCGGGCCACAATGAGCAGTTCTTC.

This clonotype was seen many times. The gene calls are TRBV10-3 and TRBJ2-1, with TRBD2 matching over 12 bases. The CDR3 length is 15 residues. Unmatched junction bases numbered 9, after V lost 10 bases and J lost 5 bases. Germline V gene sequence: CDR1 ENHRY, CDR2 SYGVKD. The CDR3 DNA sequence: TGTGCCACCCAAGCCTCTAGCGGGAGGGACAATGAGCAGTTCTTC. Amino acids: CATQASSGRDNEQFF.

The chain has TRBV10-3 and TRBJ1-5, with unresolved D. Trimming removed 7 bases at V and 7 bases at J, with 8 bases between. Looked up from germline, CDR1 is ENHRY and CDR2 is SYGVKD. CDR3 length: 11 residues. The CDR3 spells CAINPRQPQHF. The CDR3 region has the DNA TGTGCCATCAACCCCCGGCAGCCCCAGCATTTT.